This TCR beta chain is from a study of blood T cell repertoires in COVID-19. Under the authors' procedure: It was from reference gene primer amplification that nucleated cell counts were estimated. Profiled with immunoSEQ multiplex PCR; TCRdb holds only in-frame clones, not every one. V and J calls and clone size come straight from that table; D and trimming were deduced from the DNA. The sample holds roughly 29,000 clones, around 83% seen once. In germline, CDR1 is DFQATT, CDR2 SNEGSKA (reference sequence). CDR3 size: 14 residues. V gave up 3 bases and J gave up 4 bases, with 13 bases separating them.

The TCR was taken from a man between 70 and 80 years old with active COVID-19. Sequencing input: peripheral blood. The chain joins TRBV20-1 to TRBJ1-5; no clear D gene. CDR3 loop: CSASSGPLNQPQHF. CDR3 coding DNA: TGCAGTGCTAGTAGCGGGCCCCTTAATCAGCCCCAGCATTTT.